The entry below describes one T cell receptor (beta chain). Its recognized antigen is unknown. Nothing much larger sits one base from this clone, and base qualities are not available. The library was made by 5' RACE. The reads were generated on an Illumina HiSeq 2500. A second PCR of roughly 7 to 12 cycles was run with a J-beta primer mix and a sample-barcoded 5' primer. Each TCR beta cDNA molecule received a unique molecular identifier from a template-switch 5' adaptor carrying 12 random nucleotides. Each sample yielded at least 3 million CDR3-containing paired-end reads. First-strand cDNA synthesis was performed from all RNA using the Mint cDNA synthesis kit, with priming by a TRBC-specific oligonucleotide. Following uracil-DNA glycosylase treatment, all cDNA underwent a first 18-cycle PCR with the universal primers M1SS and BC2_uni_R. As for the authors' bioinformatics: Each sample was normalized by randomly selecting 1 million high-quality reads, each carrying a distinct molecular identifier. Reads with shared molecular identifiers were discarded instead of being binned into consensus sequences. MiTCR, with a Q25 quality threshold and the strictest error-elimination algorithm, was used for CDR3 identification, clonotype clustering and error correction. A nonparametric unseen species model with Euler transformation was used to estimate lower-bound total TCR beta diversity. The raw public reads went through TCRdb reprocessing: fastp at Q25, MiXCR clone calling, in-frame beta chains kept. Under each unique CDR3 protein, matching rows form one entry showing the most common genes and DNA. V and J calls and clone size were set by TCRdb, not the authors. Here the sample has hundreds of thousands of distinct CDR3 sequences; more than 50% occur a single time. The top ten clonotypes cover 20% to 30% of the sample.

Systemically healthy Caucasian individuals from Russia, 39 in total and aged roughly 6 to 100 years, were included as donors. Each donor gave 8 to 10 milliliters of peripheral blood, collected into EDTA-treated Vacutainer tubes. Ficoll-Paque density-gradient centrifugation was used to isolate PBMCs, with at least 7 million obtained per sample. Total RNA, at least 6 micrograms per sample, was extracted from PBMCs with Trizol reagent. The percentages of naive CD45RAhigh/CD27high T cells were determined by flow cytometry on a PBMC aliquot from every donor. The data were obtained in a study of blood T cells in healthy people across ages (dated by TCRdb to about 2015). In terms of the full investigation: In model experiments, template switching captured about one uniquely barcoded TCR beta cDNA molecule for every two T cells. The study measured age-related changes in TCR beta repertoire diversity using deep sequencing normalized with unique cDNA molecular identifiers. The donors were divided into four age groups: young (average around 17 years), middle-aged (around 37), aged (about 60) and long-lived (around 87). To avoid experimental bias, donors of different ages were randomly spread across the sequencing lanes. Two additional independent replicas of 1 million unique cDNA reads from the same blood draw were analyzed for two donors (one aged 18 to 30 and one aged 80 or older).

CDR1 and CDR2 are drawn from the germline V gene (reference sequence): MNHNY, SVGAGI. V is pared back by 4 bases and J by 5 bases, with 20 bases lying between the germline termini. Taken from cysteine to phenylalanine, the CDR3 has 16 residues. The CDR3 DNA has 48 bases and is translated from base 1. What the authors observed across the whole study: The CMV infection status of donors was not known, potentially confounding age-related changes in expanded clonotypes. Bulk unsorted PBMC profiling prevented conclusive comparison of naive and antigen-experienced compartments. Estimates of total diversity based on one million sequenced T cells were regarded as lower bounds and as underestimates. As age increased, observed TCR beta diversity per million T cells dropped in a roughly linear way, and a significant reduction was already evident by age roughly 36. The long-lived group showed more naive CD4+ T cells, fewer expanded clones and increased TCR diversity than the aged group, suggesting age selection. The percentage of naive T cells measured by flow cytometry correlated strongly with observed TCR beta diversity.

Material for sequencing was blood. The chain couples TRBV6-6 to TRBJ2-5; the D gene is perhaps TRBD1 or TRBD2, each of them matching over 6 bases. The origin of this receptor is a man aged 35-49 years in good health. The nucleotide sequence reads TGTGCCAGCAGTTCTTTTAGGGGGGCGAGGCGGGAGACCCAGTACTTC. Its protein is CASSSFRGARRETQYF.